Listed below are T cell receptor beta chains from one sample, sequenced in a study of cytomegalovirus exposure and HLA in healthy donors. Generated by immunoSEQ multiplex PCR, the TCRdb table keeps only in-frame clones and is missing some. The profile shows roughly 190,000 clones, about 89% of them singletons. Sequencing was performed on PBMCs. The receptors stem from a man aged 25 to 45 in good health and CMV-seronegative. Each CDR3 is given with its conserved first and last residue. The D gene is left open where the match is weak. Clone size is shown for a subset of rows, as once, few, many or a class of expanded clone.

len: 13
abundance: .
d_gene: TRBD1
v_gene: TRBV18
CDR3aa: CASSPGQVYEQYF

len: 14
abundance: .
d_gene: .
v_gene: TRBV11-3
CDR3aa: CASSLGPGANGLTF

len: 15
abundance: .
d_gene: .
v_gene: TRBV28
CDR3aa: CASRPPTGNSYEQYF

len: 11
abundance: .
d_gene: TRBD2
v_gene: TRBV30
CDR3aa: CAREEYNEQFF

len: 13
abundance: .
d_gene: TRBD1
v_gene: TRBV6-5
CDR3aa: CASRRGQGDEQYF

len: 14
abundance: once
d_gene: .
v_gene: TRBV7-2
CDR3aa: CASSLDSPGQPQHF

len: 15
abundance: .
d_gene: .
v_gene: TRBV7-9
CDR3aa: CASSLESPGLGGYTF

len: 15
abundance: few
d_gene: .
v_gene: TRBV4-2
CDR3aa: CASSQEYRGNQPQHF

len: 16
abundance: .
d_gene: TRBD2
v_gene: TRBV7-8
CDR3aa: CASSPRGREITDTQYF

len: 12
abundance: .
d_gene: .
v_gene: TRBV29-1
CDR3aa: CSVQPVNTEAFF

len: 14
abundance: .
d_gene: TRBD2
v_gene: TRBV27
CDR3aa: CASSYGLASNEQFF

len: 13
abundance: .
d_gene: .
v_gene: TRBV9
CDR3aa: CASSVPGTDTQYF

len: 15
abundance: .
d_gene: .
v_gene: TRBV15
CDR3aa: CATSRDLAIGQKLFF

len: 16
abundance: once
d_gene: .
v_gene: TRBV15
CDR3aa: CATSRVSAGNTGELFF

len: 16
abundance: .
d_gene: .
v_gene: TRBV12-5
CDR3aa: CASGLAIQGGVAEAFF

len: 16
abundance: .
d_gene: TRBD1
v_gene: TRBV5-5
CDR3aa: CASSLAPGQGANEQFF

len: 18
abundance: few
d_gene: TRBD1
v_gene: TRBV6-7
CDR3aa: CASGRLGQGVSGANVLTF

len: 17
abundance: .
d_gene: .
v_gene: TRBV11-2
CDR3aa: CASSLRGGGFTNEKLFF

len: 18
abundance: .
d_gene: TRBD2
v_gene: TRBV7-6
CDR3aa: CASSLETSGRSSYNEQFF

len: 14
abundance: .
d_gene: .
v_gene: TRBV5-6
CDR3aa: CASSLVQGPGEQYF

len: 14
abundance: .
d_gene: .
v_gene: TRBV6-5
CDR3aa: CASSPLPGRKTQYF

len: 13
abundance: few
d_gene: .
v_gene: TRBV25-1
CDR3aa: CASRDSFTDTQYF

len: 15
abundance: few
d_gene: .
v_gene: TRBV11-2
CDR3aa: CASSTRLRSGNTIYF

len: 13
abundance: .
d_gene: .
v_gene: TRBV27
CDR3aa: CATRRSAPYEQYF

len: 14
abundance: .
d_gene: .
v_gene: TRBV27
CDR3aa: CASSRSTVGSPLHF

len: 14
abundance: .
d_gene: TRBD2
v_gene: TRBV5-4
CDR3aa: CASSLSGATDTQYF

len: 15
abundance: .
d_gene: .
v_gene: TRBV18
CDR3aa: CASSINLRGNTEAFF

len: 18
abundance: .
d_gene: TRBD2
v_gene: TRBV5-1
CDR3aa: CASSSGTSGAAYQETQYF

len: 16
abundance: .
d_gene: .
v_gene: TRBV12-2
CDR3aa: CASRCRDSTASQPQHF

len: 15
abundance: .
d_gene: TRBD2
v_gene: TRBV2
CDR3aa: CASSLGRAGTGELFF

len: 15
abundance: .
d_gene: TRBD2
v_gene: TRBV7-9
CDR3aa: CASRGTSGSPDTQYF

len: 15
abundance: .
d_gene: TRBD1
v_gene: TRBV6-5
CDR3aa: CASSRDRGISYEQYF

len: 12
abundance: .
d_gene: .
v_gene: TRBV28
CDR3aa: CASTSGQTEQYF